The 5 T cell receptor beta chains given below trace back to one sample, sequenced in a study of beta chain features in type 1 diabetes. Regarding the study as a whole: In every one of the four CD4+ subsets, TCRB CDR3s were moderately but significantly shorter in Type 1 diabetes patients.

Their antigen targets remain unknown. Of the isolated RNA, all was reverse transcribed, and so the sequenced material was expressed TCRB transcripts. Some clones are missing from TCRdb's copy, which holds only in-frame ones; the method was immunoSEQ multiplex PCR. The sample holds fewer than 400,000 clones; roughly a tenth are singletons and the top ten take approximately 1%. Sequences were obtained from central memory CD4+ T cells from blood. The receptors here all came from a man aged 25-45 years with type 1 diabetes.

The chain couples TRBV7-9 to TRBJ2-3; TRBD2 matches at 7 bases. Per germline, CDR1 SEHNR and CDR2 FQNEAQ (reference sequence). With 5 bases clipped from V and 4 bases from J, the junction kept 6 bases outside the gene matches. The CDR3 contains 14 residues. CDR3 residues: CASSPRAGADTQYF. CDR3 nucleotides: TGTGCCAGCAGCCCCCGGGCGGGGGCAGATACGCAGTATTTT.

The V call is TRBV7-2, the J call TRBJ1-3; unclear D gene. The CDR3 totals 12 residues. The germline V gene encodes CDR1 SGHTA and CDR2 FQGNSA. V lost 5 bases, J lost 6 bases, and 8 bases lay in between. The CDR3 DNA follows: TGTGCCAGCAGCATTCCGCAAAACACCATATATTTT. It translates to CASSIPQNTIYF.

This clone has more than one count but fewer than ten. This sequence joins TRBV29-1 and TRBJ2-7; the match to TRBD1 covers 8 bases. Germline lookup yields CDR1 SQVTM and CDR2 ANQGSEA. Germline trimming cut 6 bases from V and 0 bases from J; bases unmatched to any gene: 4. CDR3 length: 13 amino acids. The CDR3 sequence: CSVHTGGSYEQYF. CDR3 nucleotide sequence: TGCAGCGTACATACAGGGGGCTCCTACGAGCAGTACTTC.

In its sample, this clone was seen a few times. The chain joins TRBV30 to TRBJ2-1; TRBD2 matches 10 bases. CDR1 is GTSNPN and CDR2 is SVGIG in the germline V gene (reference sequence). This CDR3 is built from 14 residues. The junction had 3 bases not matched to a gene; V was cut back by 4 bases and J by 3 bases. CDR3 amino acids: CAWTLAGDYNEQFF. In nucleotides, the CDR3 is TGTGCCTGGACCCTAGCGGGGGACTACAATGAGCAGTTCTTC.

This clone was recorded a few times. The chain uses TRBV28 and TRBJ1-5; TRBD1 matches at 8 bases. Losses at the gene ends were 3 bases for V and 5 bases for J; bases not matched to a gene: 6. Germline CDR1 is MDHEN and CDR2 is SYDVKM. CDR3 length: 15 residues. CDR3 bases: TGTGCCAGCAGTTTTCGGTCAGGGGGCGATCAGCCCCAGCATTTT. It codes for CASSFRSGGDQPQHF.